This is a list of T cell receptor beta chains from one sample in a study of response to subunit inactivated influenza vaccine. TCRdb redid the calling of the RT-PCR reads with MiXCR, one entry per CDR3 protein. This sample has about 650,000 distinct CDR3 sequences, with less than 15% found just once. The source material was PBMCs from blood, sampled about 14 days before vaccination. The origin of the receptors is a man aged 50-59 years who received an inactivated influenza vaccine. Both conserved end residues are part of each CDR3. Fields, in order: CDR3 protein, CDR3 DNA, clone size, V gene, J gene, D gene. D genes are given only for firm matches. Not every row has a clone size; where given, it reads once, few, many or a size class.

CDR3 protein: CASSLVGGATCNEQFF; CDR3 DNA: TGTGCCAGCAGCTTAGTTGGGGGGGCCACCTGCAATGAGCAGTTCTTC; clone size: .; V gene: TRBV7-2; J gene: TRBJ2-1; D gene: .
CDR3 protein: CSARLAGDLYNEQFF; CDR3 DNA: TGCAGTGCAAGACTAGCGGGGGACCTCTACAATGAGCAGTTCTTC; clone size: .; V gene: TRBV20-1; J gene: TRBJ2-1; D gene: TRBD2
CDR3 protein: CSARSEGGPPGELFF; CDR3 DNA: TGCAGTGCTAGATCCGAAGGGGGCCCGCCGGGGGAGCTGTTTTTT; clone size: few; V gene: TRBV20-1; J gene: TRBJ2-2; D gene: TRBD1
CDR3 protein: CASSPNQRPGETQYF; CDR3 DNA: TGTGCCAGCTCACCAAATCAGCGCCCCGGAGAGACCCAGTACTTC; clone size: .; V gene: TRBV18; J gene: TRBJ2-5; D gene: .
CDR3 protein: CSGEREETGELFF; CDR3 DNA: TGCAGCGGGGAGCGGGAGGAAACCGGGGAGCTGTTTTTT; clone size: .; V gene: TRBV29-1; J gene: TRBJ2-2; D gene: TRBD2
CDR3 protein: CSWTGIYEQYF; CDR3 DNA: TGCAGTTGGACAGGGATATACGAGCAGTACTTC; clone size: few; V gene: TRBV20-1; J gene: TRBJ2-7; D gene: TRBD1
CDR3 protein: CASSRNLAGAYNEQFF; CDR3 DNA: TGCGCCAGCAGCCGTAACTTAGCGGGGGCTTACAATGAGCAGTTCTTC; clone size: .; V gene: TRBV5-1; J gene: TRBJ2-1; D gene: TRBD2
CDR3 protein: CASSLRQGEETQYF; CDR3 DNA: TGTGCCAGCAGCTTGAGACAGGGGGAGGAGACCCAGTACTTC; clone size: .; V gene: TRBV13; J gene: TRBJ2-5; D gene: TRBD1
CDR3 protein: CASSLVIPQAGRTEAFF; CDR3 DNA: TGTGCCAGCAGCTTAGTTATTCCCCAAGCGGGGCGCACTGAAGCTTTCTTT; clone size: few; V gene: TRBV7-2; J gene: TRBJ1-1; D gene: .
CDR3 protein: CASSVGPSTGWGQETQYF; CDR3 DNA: TGTGCCAGCAGCGTCGGGCCCTCGACAGGGTGGGGACAAGAGACCCAGTACTTC; clone size: .; V gene: TRBV9; J gene: TRBJ2-5; D gene: TRBD1
CDR3 protein: CASSEGVADTQYF; CDR3 DNA: TGTGCCAGCAGCGAGGGAGTGGCAGATACGCAGTATTTT; clone size: few; V gene: TRBV5-4; J gene: TRBJ2-3; D gene: .
CDR3 protein: CASSSRGFEAGELFF; CDR3 DNA: TGTGCCAGCAGCTCCAGGGGGTTCGAAGCCGGGGAGCTGTTTTTT; clone size: .; V gene: TRBV11-2; J gene: TRBJ2-2; D gene: TRBD1